The 3 T cell receptor beta chains reported below all come from one sample, sequenced in a study of beta chain features in type 1 diabetes. The antigens for these receptors are not known. What was sequenced were expressed TCRB transcripts, since all of the isolated RNA had been reverse transcribed. Sequencing was performed with immunoSEQ multiplex PCR; in TCRdb, only in-frame clones are kept and a portion is missing. The repertoire holds some 640,000 clones, with about 14% as singletons. Study-wide results and caveats: Moderately but significantly shorter TCRB CDR3s were found in Type 1 diabetes patients in all four CD4+ subsets.

The sequenced sample consisted of naive CD4+ T cells from blood. The source is a man between 18 and 29 years old with type 1 diabetes.

The chain combines TRBV18 with TRBJ2-2; 9 bases agree with TRBD2. The V gene's germline CDR1 is KGHSH and CDR2 LQKENI. Trimming took 6 bases from V and 2 from J; bases not matched to a gene: 4. CDR3 length equals 15 residues. The DNA for the CDR3 is TGTGCCAGCTCCGCAGCGGGAGGAAACACCGGGGAGCTGTTTTTT. Amino acids: CASSAAGGNTGELFF.

This clone was seen more than once but under ten times. V is TRBV29-1 and J is TRBJ2-3, with a tentative D call TRBD2 (7 bases). Germline CDR1 reads SQVTM; CDR2 reads ANQGSEA. CDR3 length: 15 residues. V dropped 8 bases and J dropped 5 bases, with 23 bases sitting between them. The CDR3 DNA sequence: TGCAGCACCGGGGGGACCTTGGGGGCTCAAGATACGCAGTATTTT. Encoded protein: CSTGGTLGAQDTQYF.

This chain links TRBV9 with TRBJ2-1; D gene ambiguous. The germline V and J ends were trimmed by 2 bases and 3 bases, with 12 bases remaining between them. The CDR3 runs to 15 residues. Germline V gene lookup returns CDR1 SGDLS and CDR2 YYNGEE. The CDR3 is CASSVSSLLYNEQFF. CDR3 DNA: TGTGCCAGCAGCGTTAGCTCTCTTCTCTACAATGAGCAGTTCTTC.